This entry lists 7 T cell receptor beta chains sequenced from one sample in a study of shared clonotypes between healthy human individuals. Using immunoSEQ multiplex PCR, the repertoire was profiled, and TCRdb retains in-frame clones only, with some absent. The table records roughly 2.6 million clones, around nine tenths of them present only once. Sequences were obtained from naive CD4+ T cells sorted from blood. Documented subset: CD45RA+ positively selected. The receptors come from a man aged 18 to 29 in good health.

The chain couples TRBV7-2 to TRBJ2-1; D is undetermined. Trimming left V 2 bases short and J 2 bases short, with 13 bases between. Germline V gene lookup returns CDR1 SGHTA and CDR2 FQGNSA. The CDR3 sequence is 16 residues long. The CDR3 here is CASSLLPEVAYNEQFF. The CDR3, as DNA: TGTGCCAGCAGCTTATTGCCGGAAGTCGCCTACAATGAGCAGTTCTTC.

The chain combines TRBV30 with TRBJ2-6, with D possibly TRBD1 on 5 matching bases. Per the germline V gene, CDR1 is GTSNPN and CDR2 is SVGIG (reference sequence). Trimming took 0 bases from V and 0 from J, leaving 12 bases between them. The CDR3 is 17 amino acids. The CDR3 protein is CAWSVRRTNSGANVLTF. The CDR3 nucleotides read TGTGCCTGGAGTGTACGAAGGACAAACTCTGGGGCCAACGTCCTGACTTTC.

The V call is TRBV11-2, the J call TRBJ2-5; D may correspond to TRBD1 or TRBD2 (6 bases each). This CDR3 comprises 16 residues. Germline lookup yields CDR1 SGHAT and CDR2 FQNNGV. The ends were cut back, 0 bases at V and 5 bases at J, with 16 bases in the middle. CDR3 loop: CASSLDRRAGAETQYF. CDR3 in DNA: TGTGCCAGCAGCTTAGATCGGAGGGCAGGGGCCGAGACCCAGTACTTC.

This clone was detected only once. The J gene is TRBJ2-1, the V gene TRBV15; weak D call: TRBD1 (5 bases). V shed 3 bases and J shed 7 bases, with 25 bases lying between them. Germline V gives CDR1 LNHNV, CDR2 YYDKDF (reference sequence). The CDR3 contains 18 residues. CDR3 bases: TGTGCCACCAGCAGCGAACGAGGACACCCCTCGGTCAGGAATGAGCAGTTCTTC. Its protein is CATSSERGHPSVRNEQFF.

V gene TRBV29-1 combines with J gene TRBJ2-3; TRBD2 aligns across 7 bases. The trim removed 4 bases at V and 0 bases at J, leaving 4 bases unmatched. Germline CDR1 reads SQVTM; CDR2 reads ANQGSEA. The CDR3 spans 14 residues. In DNA form, the CDR3 reads TGCAGCGTTGTAGCGGGCACTAGCACAGATACGCAGTATTTT. Translation: CSVVAGTSTDTQYF.

In its sample, this clone was seen once. This rearrangement joins TRBV10-3 to TRBJ2-3; D is unclear. The CDR3 contains 13 residues. CDR1 ENHRY and CDR2 SYGVKD come from the germline V gene. The V and J ends lost 7 bases and 4 bases respectively, with 12 bases between them. CDR3 residues: CAIMPRIADTQYF. CDR3 DNA sequence: TGTGCCATCATGCCCCGGATCGCAGATACGCAGTATTTT.

This chain connects TRBV6-1 to TRBJ1-2; 9 bases match TRBD1. The CDR3 sequence is 15 residues long. Germline assignment: CDR1 MNHNS and CDR2 SASEGT. With V trimmed by 5 bases and J by 2 bases, 6 bases remained unmatched. CDR3 bases: TGTGCCAGCAGTCCCAGGACAGGGGACAACTATGGCTACACCTTC. Its protein is CASSPRTGDNYGYTF.